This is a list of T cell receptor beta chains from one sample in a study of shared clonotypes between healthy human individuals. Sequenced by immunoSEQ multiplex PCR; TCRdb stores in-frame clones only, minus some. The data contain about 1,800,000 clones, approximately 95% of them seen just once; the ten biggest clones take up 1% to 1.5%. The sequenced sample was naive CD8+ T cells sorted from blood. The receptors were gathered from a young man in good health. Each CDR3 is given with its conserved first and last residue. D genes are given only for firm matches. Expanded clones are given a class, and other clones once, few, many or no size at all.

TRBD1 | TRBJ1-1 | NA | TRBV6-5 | CASSYPTGQGEAFF | TGTGCCAGCAGTTACCCCACGGGACAGGGTGAAGCTTTCTTT
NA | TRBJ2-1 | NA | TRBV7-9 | CASTPLGNEQFF | TGTGCCAGCACCCCCCTGGGCAATGAGCAGTTCTTC
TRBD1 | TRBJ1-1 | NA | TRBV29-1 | CSVEQGRTMNTEAFF | TGCAGCGTCGAACAGGGGCGGACGATGAACACTGAAGCTTTCTTT
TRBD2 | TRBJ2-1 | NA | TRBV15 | CATSRRLAGGYNEQFF | TGTGCCACCAGCAGACGACTAGCGGGGGGCTACAATGAGCAGTTCTTC
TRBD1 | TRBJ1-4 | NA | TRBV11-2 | CASSSTDRVGEKLFF | TGTGCCAGCAGCTCAACCGACAGGGTGGGTGAAAAACTGTTTTTT
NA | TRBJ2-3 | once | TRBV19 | CASTLRGAASTDTQYF | TGTGCCAGTACCCTCCGGGGGGCCGCTAGCACAGATACGCAGTATTTT
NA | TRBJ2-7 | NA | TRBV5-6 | CASSLGASFSYEQYF | TGTGCCAGCAGCTTGGGAGCCAGCTTCTCCTACGAGCAGTACTTC
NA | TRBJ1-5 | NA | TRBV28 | CSADSTGEQPQHF | TGCTCGGCCGACTCTACCGGGGAACAGCCCCAGCATTTT
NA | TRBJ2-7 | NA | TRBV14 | CASSQGSNPLYQQYF | TGTGCCAGCAGCCAGGGCTCTAACCCCCTATACCAGCAGTACTTC
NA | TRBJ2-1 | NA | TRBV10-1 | CASSADQQGINEQFF | TGCGCCAGCAGTGCGGACCAACAAGGCATAAATGAGCAGTTCTTC
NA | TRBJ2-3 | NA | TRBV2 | CAGRGDTQYF | TGTGCCGGAAGAGGAGATACGCAGTATTTT
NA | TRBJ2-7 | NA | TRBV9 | CASSVDSGSLPDF | TGTGCCAGCAGCGTAGATTCAGGCTCCTTACCAGACTTC
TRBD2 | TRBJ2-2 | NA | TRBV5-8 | CASSFLAGGTGELFF | TGTGCCAGCAGCTTCCTCGCGGGGGGGACCGGGGAGCTGTTTTTT
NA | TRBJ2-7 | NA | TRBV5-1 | CASSFYPGSKPSYEQYF | TGCGCCAGCAGCTTCTATCCGGGCTCCAAGCCTTCCTACGAGCAGTACTTC
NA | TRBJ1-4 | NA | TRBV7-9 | CASSLEVFDEKLFF | TGTGCCAGCAGCTTAGAAGTCTTCGATGAAAAACTGTTTTTT
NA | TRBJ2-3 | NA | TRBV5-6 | CASSLGLRADTQYF | TGTGCCAGCAGCTTGGGGCTTAGAGCAGATACGCAGTATTTT
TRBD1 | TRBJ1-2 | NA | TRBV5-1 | CASSMTGVTDYGYTF | TGCGCCAGCAGCATGACAGGGGTGACGGACTATGGCTACACCTTC
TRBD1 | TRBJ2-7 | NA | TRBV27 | CASRNRTGAYEQYF | TGTGCCAGCAGAAATAGGACAGGAGCCTACGAGCAGTACTTC
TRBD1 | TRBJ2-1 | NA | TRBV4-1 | CASSQSPGQGFEQFF | TGCGCCAGCAGCCAATCACCGGGACAGGGGTTTGAGCAGTTCTTC
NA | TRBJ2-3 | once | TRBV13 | CASSLGGQDITDTQYF | TGTGCCAGCAGCTTAGGGGGGCAGGATATCACAGATACGCAGTATTTT
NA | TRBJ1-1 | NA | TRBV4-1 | CASSQVSGTEAFF | TGCGCCAGCAGCCAGGTTTCAGGGACTGAAGCTTTCTTT
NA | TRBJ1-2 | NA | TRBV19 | CASSIDFHLGSYGYTF | TGTGCCAGTAGTATAGACTTCCACCTGGGAAGCTATGGCTACACCTTC
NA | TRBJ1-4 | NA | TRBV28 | CASRGMVRGDEKLFF | TGTGCCAGCAGGGGAATGGTGAGGGGAGATGAAAAACTGTTTTTT
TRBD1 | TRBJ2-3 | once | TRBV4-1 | CASSQVGQDFTDTQYF | TGCGCCAGCAGCCAAGTGGGACAGGATTTCACAGATACGCAGTATTTT
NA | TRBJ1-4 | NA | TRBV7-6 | CASSLGTVGPNEKLFF | TGTGCCAGCAGCTTAGGGACAGTCGGGCCTAATGAAAAACTGTTTTTT
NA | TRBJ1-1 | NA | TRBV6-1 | CASSETGTVGTEAFF | TGTGCCAGCAGTGAAACAGGGACGGTTGGCACTGAAGCTTTCTTT
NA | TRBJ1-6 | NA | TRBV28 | CASSFRGRGVAPLHF | TGTGCCAGCAGTTTCCGTGGGCGTGGGGTAGCACCCCTCCACTTT
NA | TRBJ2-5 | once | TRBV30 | CAWSVMGQETQYF | TGTGCCTGGAGTGTCATGGGGCAAGAGACCCAGTACTTC
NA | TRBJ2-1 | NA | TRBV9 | CASSPSPGAYNEQFF | TGTGCCAGCAGCCCCTCCCCCGGGGCCTACAATGAGCAGTTCTTC
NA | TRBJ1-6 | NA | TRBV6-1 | CASSELIARFSYNSPLHF | TGTGCCAGCAGTGAACTCATAGCGCGATTTTCCTATAATTCACCCCTCCACTTT
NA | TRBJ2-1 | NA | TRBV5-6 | CASSLGLSANEQFF | TGTGCCAGCAGCTTGGGACTGTCCGCAAATGAGCAGTTCTTC
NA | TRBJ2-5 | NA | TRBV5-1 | CASGYGTNQETQYF | TGCGCCAGCGGTTATGGGACAAACCAAGAGACCCAGTACTTC
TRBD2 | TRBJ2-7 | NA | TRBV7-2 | CASSPGTSVYEQYF | TGTGCCAGCAGCCCCGGGACTAGCGTGTACGAGCAGTACTTC
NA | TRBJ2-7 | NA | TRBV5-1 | CASSKDGNDEQYF | TGCGCCAGCAGCAAAGATGGTAACGACGAGCAGTACTTC
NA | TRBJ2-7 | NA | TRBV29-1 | CSTSTGPYEQYF | TGCAGCACCTCCACAGGGCCCTACGAGCAGTACTTC
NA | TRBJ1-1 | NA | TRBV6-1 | CASSEDSWWRNTEAFF | TGTGCCAGCAGTGAAGATTCGTGGTGGAGGAACACTGAAGCTTTCTTT
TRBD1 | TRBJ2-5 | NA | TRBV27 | CASSFLGTGAWETQYF | TGTGCCAGCAGTTTCCTTGGGACAGGGGCGTGGGAGACCCAGTACTTC
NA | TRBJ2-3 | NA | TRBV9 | CASSVEDYPDTQYF | TGTGCCAGCAGCGTCGAAGACTATCCAGATACGCAGTATTTT
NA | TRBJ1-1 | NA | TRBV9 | CASSGPLEGEGGTEAFF | TGTGCCAGCAGCGGCCCCTTGGAGGGGGAAGGAGGCACTGAAGCTTTCTTT
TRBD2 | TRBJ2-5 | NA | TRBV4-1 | CASSQRHGGETQYF | TGCGCCAGCAGCCAACGACACGGGGGGGAGACCCAGTACTTC
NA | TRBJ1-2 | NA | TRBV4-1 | CASSSGDTNLNGYTF | TGCGCCAGCAGCTCGGGGGATACGAACCTAAACGGCTACACCTTC
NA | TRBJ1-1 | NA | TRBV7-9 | CASSLVIMNTEAFF | TGTGCCAGCAGCTTAGTTATCATGAACACTGAAGCTTTCTTT
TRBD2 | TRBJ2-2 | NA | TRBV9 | CASSVTTSGPNTGELFF | TGTGCCAGCAGCGTAACCACTAGCGGTCCGAACACCGGGGAGCTGTTTTTT
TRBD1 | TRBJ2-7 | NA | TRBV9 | CASSVGGQFYEQYF | TGTGCCAGCAGCGTAGGGGGACAGTTCTACGAGCAGTACTTC
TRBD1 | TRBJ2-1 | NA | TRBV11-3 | CASSLTGGNEQFF | TGTGCCAGCAGCTTGACAGGGGGCAATGAGCAGTTCTTC
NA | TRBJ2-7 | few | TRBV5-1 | CASSLESSYEQYF | TGCGCCAGCAGCTTGGAAAGCTCCTACGAGCAGTACTTC
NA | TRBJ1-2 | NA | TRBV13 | CASSLARVELDYGYTF | TGTGCCAGCAGCTTAGCCAGGGTGGAATTGGACTATGGCTACACCTTC
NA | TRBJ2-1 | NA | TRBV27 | CASSLPAFLDEQFF | TGTGCCAGCAGTTTACCCGCATTCCTCGATGAGCAGTTCTTC
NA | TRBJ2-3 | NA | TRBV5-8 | CASSAGLGADTQYF | TGTGCCAGCAGCGCTGGACTCGGGGCAGATACGCAGTATTTT